This TCR beta chain was sequenced in a study of blood T cell repertoires in COVID-19. Whole-study context: The United States, Italy and Spain were the sources of the acute and convalescent COVID-19 samples. PBMCs, B-cell-depleted T cells, or T cells were the source of the cDNA or gDNA that made up the material.

The germline V gene has CDR1 LNHDA and CDR2 SQIVND (reference sequence). This CDR3 has 15 residues. The trim removed 0 bases at V and 7 bases at J, leaving 9 bases unmatched. As originally analysed: For nucleated cells, counts were estimated from reference gene primer amplification. This table comes from immunoSEQ multiplex PCR, and its TCRdb copy is limited to in-frame clones, with some not included. From that table come the V and J calls and clone size; the DNA was used to work out D and trimming. The sample has some 250,000 clones; around 82% are singletons. Sequencing used peripheral blood. The chain carries TRBV19 and TRBJ2-7; 7 bases line up with TRBD1. The origin of this receptor is a woman between 18 and 29 years old with acute or convalescent COVID-19. CDR3 in amino acids: CASSIDSDRHREQYF. The CDR3 region has the DNA TGTGCCAGTAGTATAGACTCGGACAGGCACAGAGAGCAGTACTTC.